Below, one TCR beta chain is given with its context. Its matching antigen is unknown. The data derive from a study of CD8 T cells in Susac syndrome. Findings and limits, study-wide: The number of individuals included in the study's TCR sequencing and HLA analysis was acknowledged as relatively small.

CDR3 length: 14 residues. Germline assignment: CDR1 MDHEN and CDR2 SYDVKM. V shed 4 bases and J shed 3 bases, with 10 bases lying between them. Random hexamers were used to reverse transcribe the RNA input (about 0.5 to 1 ug). An immunoSEQ multiplex PCR generated amplified TCR beta CDR3 products spanning 54 Vbeta and 13 Jbeta. MiXCR was run by TCRdb on the immunoSEQ multiplex PCR reads, yielding one entry per CDR3 protein. The data show around 80,000 distinct CDR3 sequences, around 94% seen once. The TCR sequence derives from a human donor in good health. The sample taken for sequencing was CD8+ T cells from PBMCs. V usage is TRBV28 and J usage is TRBJ2-4, with D possibly being TRBD1 (7 bases). DNA for the CDR3: TGTGCCAGCAGTTGGAGGGGGCGCAAAAACATTCAGTACTTC. It codes for CASSWRGRKNIQYF. Full variable domain (remainder filled in from reference TRBV28 and TRBJ2-4): DVKVTQSSRYLVKRTGEKVFLECVQDMDHENMFWYRQDPGLGLRLIYFSYDVKMKEKGDIPEGYSVSREKKERFSLILESASTNQTSMYLCASSWRGRKNIQYFGAGTRLSVL.